Shown below are 29 T cell receptor beta chains from a single sample sequenced in a study of shared clonotypes between healthy human individuals. Generated by immunoSEQ multiplex PCR, the TCRdb table keeps only in-frame clones and is missing some. The sample lists more than 2,000,000 clones; 90% to 95% were seen once. Sequencing was done on a sample of naive CD4+ T cells sorted from blood. The subset is: CD45RA+ positively selected. These receptors all come from a man aged 18 to 29 in good health.

The chain couples TRBV28 to TRBJ2-5; no firm D call. CDR3 length: 14 amino acids. Germline CDR1 and CDR2: MDHEN and SYDVKM. With 6 bases removed from V and 5 bases from J, the gap between germline ends came to 16 bases. CDR3 in amino acids: CASSYSSYLETQYF. The CDR3 bases are TGTGCCAGCAGCTACTCATCCTATCTCGAGACCCAGTACTTC.

This sequence joins TRBV6-4 and TRBJ2-2, with 7 bases identical to TRBD1. The germline V gene has CDR1 MRHNA and CDR2 SNTAGT. V lost 8 bases to trimming and J lost 4 bases; unmatched junction nucleotides: 1. There are 12 residues in the CDR3. The CDR3 region has the DNA TGTGCCAGCGGGGACAGCACCGGGGAGCTGTTTTTT. Its translation is CASGDSTGELFF.

The chain employs TRBV11-3 and TRBJ1-6; the D is unclear. This CDR3 contains 13 residues. V dropped 5 bases and J dropped 8 bases, with 10 bases sitting between them. Germline V gene lookup returns CDR1 SGHNT and CDR2 YENEEA. The CDR3 nucleotides are TGTGCCAGCAGCGGTGGAACGGATTCACCCCTCCACTTT. It codes for CASSGGTDSPLHF.

The chain combines TRBV21-1 with TRBJ2-1; the DNA was not used to check the table's D call, TRBD1. TRBV21-1 is described as a pseudogene. This CDR3 is built from 14 residues. The CDR3 DNA follows: TGTGCCAGCTGTGGACAGGGGGGATACAATGAGCAGTTCTTC. As protein: CASCGQGGYNEQFF.

Details on this clone: Other DNA sequences within the sample encode an identical CDR3. This chain joins TRBV27 and TRBJ2-3; tentatively, D is TRBD1 (5 bases). The CDR3 is made up of 14 amino acids. V was trimmed by 2 bases and J by 2 bases, leaving 8 bases between them. The germline V gene has CDR1 MNHEY and CDR2 SMNVEV (reference sequence). As DNA, the CDR3 is TGTGCCAGCAGTTTAGGCAGGGACACAGATACGCAGTATTTT. Translating gives CASSLGRDTDTQYF.

The V call is TRBV18, the J call TRBJ1-2; TRBD1 might be the D (5 bases). The germline CDR1 and CDR2 sequences are KGHSH and LQKENI. V gave up 5 bases and J gave up 2 bases, with 9 bases separating them. The CDR3 spans 13 residues. CDR3: CASSAGVNYGYTF. The CDR3 nucleotides are TGTGCCAGCTCAGCGGGGGTAAACTATGGCTACACCTTC.

About this clone: This CDR3 is also generated by other DNA sequences in the sample. The chain uses TRBV18 and TRBJ1-2; 7 bases line up with TRBD1. Per germline, CDR1 KGHSH and CDR2 LQKENI. This CDR3 is built from 15 residues. V dropped 3 bases and J dropped 0; count of bases not matched to a gene: 4. The CDR3 is CASSPGTASNYGYTF. The CDR3 DNA reads TGTGCCAGCTCACCTGGGACAGCCTCTAACTATGGCTACACCTTC.

The J gene is TRBJ1-2, the V gene TRBV5-4, with 11 bases that match TRBD1. This CDR3 region has 16 residues. The germline V gene encodes CDR1 SGHNT and CDR2 YYREEE (reference sequence). Unmatched junction bases numbered 11, after V lost 2 bases and J lost 8 bases. CDR3 region: CASSLFQSDRGLGYTF. For the CDR3, the DNA is TGTGCCAGCAGCTTATTTCAATCGGACAGGGGGCTAGGCTACACCTTC.

V is TRBV27 and J is TRBJ2-1; the D is unclear. Germline loops: CDR1 MNHEY, CDR2 SMNVEV (reference sequence). The V gene lost 7 bases and the J gene lost 3 bases, with 16 bases spanning the gap. This CDR3 has 15 residues. CDR3 nucleotides: TGTGCCAGCAAAATCGGGCTAGGGATCTACAATGAGCAGTTCTTC. Its protein product is CASKIGLGIYNEQFF.

The chain has TRBV5-6 and TRBJ1-4; perhaps TRBD1 as D (5 bases). Germline lookup yields CDR1 SGHDT and CDR2 YYEEEE. The CDR3 is 14 amino acids. Trimming removed 6 bases from V and 4 bases from J, with 13 bases in between. CDR3 region: CASTAQEYNEKLFF. The CDR3 coding sequence is TGTGCCAGCACCGCACAGGAGTATAATGAAAAACTGTTTTTT.

The rearrangement uses TRBV30 and TRBJ1-6; tentatively, D is TRBD1 (5 bases). This CDR3 is built from 13 residues. V shed 3 bases and J shed 10 bases, with 13 bases lying between them. Germline values: CDR1 GTSNPN, CDR2 SVGIG (reference sequence). The CDR3 DNA follows: TGTGCCTGGAGCCCCTCGGGGGTCTCACCCCTCCACTTT. Protein sequence: CAWSPSGVSPLHF.

This chain links TRBV19 with TRBJ2-7; D possibly uses TRBD1 or TRBD2 (6 bases each). Between the trimmed V and J ends, which lost 2 bases and 6 bases, there was a span of 11 bases. The CDR3 has 13 amino acids. Germline assignment: CDR1 LNHDA and CDR2 SQIVND (reference sequence). CDR3 nucleotide sequence: TGTGCCAGTAGTATACCGGGGGCGGGCGAGCAGTACTTC. Its protein is CASSIPGAGEQYF.

About this clone: This sample also contains other DNA sequences that code for the same CDR3. This chain links TRBV2 with TRBJ1-5; D is undetermined. Trimming pared 3 bases from V and 0 bases from J, leaving 9 bases between. The germline V gene encodes CDR1 SNHLY and CDR2 FYNNEI. The CDR3 runs 15 residues. In DNA form, the CDR3 reads TGTGCCAGCAGTGAGGAAGGTGATAGCAATCAGCCCCAGCATTTT. Amino acids: CASSEEGDSNQPQHF.

The gene calls are TRBV7-6 and TRBJ2-7; 12 positions agree with TRBD2. The CDR3 is 16 amino acids. Germline V gene data show CDR1 as SGHVS and CDR2 as FNYEAQ. V was pared by 1 base and J by 6 bases, with 7 bases of the junction left unmatched. The CDR3 DNA sequence: TGTGCCAGCAGCTTAGGGGGGACTAGCGGGTCACGCGAGCAGTACTTC. It is translated as CASSLGGTSGSREQYF.

V gene TRBV6-1 combines with J gene TRBJ1-2; no firm D call. CDR1 is MNHNS and CDR2 is SASEGT in the germline V gene. This CDR3 comprises 12 residues. V was clipped by 2 bases and J by 8 bases, with 9 bases between them. CDR3 protein: CASSELPGGYTF. The CDR3 DNA sequence: TGTGCCAGCAGTGAACTCCCGGGGGGCTACACCTTC.

The chain combines TRBV29-1 with TRBJ2-1; a possible D gene is TRBD2 (6 bases). The length of the CDR3 is 13 residues. Germline V lookup: CDR1 SQVTM, CDR2 ANQGSEA. V dropped 4 bases and J dropped 1 base, with 8 bases sitting between them. The DNA of the CDR3 is TGCAGCGTTGCAGGGAGGTCCTACAATGAGCAGTTCTTC. This encodes CSVAGRSYNEQFF.

The chain joins TRBV6-4 to TRBJ1-5; the D is unclear. With 4 bases removed from V and 4 bases from J, the gap between germline ends came to 8 bases. CDR3 length: 13 amino acids. Germline V gives CDR1 MRHNA, CDR2 SNTAGT. Here the CDR3 reads CASSVAGNQPQHF. The CDR3 coding sequence is TGTGCCAGCAGTGTTGCGGGAAATCAGCCCCAGCATTTT.

This sequence joins TRBV14 and TRBJ2-7; no clear D gene. Germline V gene lookup returns CDR1 SGHDN and CDR2 FVKESK. Trimming cost V 6 bases and J 0 bases, with 12 bases left between them. CDR3 length: 14 amino acids. Here the CDR3 reads CASRLVILSYEQYF. DNA of the CDR3: TGTGCCAGCAGATTGGTGATCCTCTCCTACGAGCAGTACTTC.

The V and J genes are TRBV27 and TRBJ1-2, with D tentatively TRBD1 (6 bases). The CDR3 is 14 amino acids. V lost 2 bases and J 7 bases, leaving 14 bases between the germline ends. Germline CDR1 and CDR2: MNHEY and SMNVEV (reference sequence). This CDR3 reads CASSLGDRTSGYTF. In DNA, the CDR3 is TGTGCCAGCAGTTTAGGAGACAGGACCTCTGGCTACACCTTC.

This chain uses TRBV5-1 with TRBJ2-2; a possible D gene is TRBD1 (6 bases). The V gene's germline CDR1 is SGHRS and CDR2 YFSETQ. V lost 6 bases, J lost 2 bases, and 17 bases lay in between. The length of the CDR3 is 16 residues. CDR3: CASTPREQGNTGELFF. CDR3 nucleotide sequence: TGCGCCAGCACCCCTAGAGAACAGGGAAACACCGGGGAGCTGTTTTTT.

The V and J genes are TRBV27 and TRBJ1-2, with D maybe TRBD1 (5 bases). Germline V gene sequence: CDR1 MNHEY, CDR2 SMNVEV (reference sequence). CDR3 length equals 15 residues. The V gene lost 0 bases and the J gene lost 2 bases, with 10 bases spanning the gap. Here the CDR3 reads CASSLSGGLNYGYTF. DNA of the CDR3: TGTGCCAGCAGTTTATCCGGGGGTCTCAACTATGGCTACACCTTC.

V usage is TRBV5-5 and J usage is TRBJ2-5; D is unclear. Germline loops: CDR1 SGHKS, CDR2 YYEKEE (reference sequence). V lost 2 bases to trimming and J lost 5 bases, with 13 bases between them. The CDR3 sequence is 14 residues long. In DNA, the CDR3 is TGTGCCAGCAGCTTCAGCCGGTTAGGTGAGACCCAGTACTTC. Protein: CASSFSRLGETQYF.

The chain is built from TRBV5-1 and TRBJ1-4; D might be TRBD1 (5 bases). The CDR3 contains 15 residues. Deletions cut 2 bases from V and 4 bases from J, with 12 bases between. In germline, CDR1 is SGHRS, CDR2 YFSETQ. CDR3 loop: CASSFLGDFNEKLFF. DNA for the CDR3: TGCGCCAGCAGCTTCCTCGGGGACTTTAATGAAAAACTGTTTTTT.

This chain connects TRBV11-2 to TRBJ2-3, with D hard to call. V lost 2 bases, J lost 6 bases, and 9 bases lay in between. This CDR3 has 13 amino acids. Germline V CDR1 and CDR2: SGHAT, FQNNGV. The CDR3 region is CASSLQAPDTQYF. CDR3 nucleotide sequence: TGTGCCAGCAGCTTACAAGCTCCGGATACGCAGTATTTT.

This clone is a singleton in its sample. The chain links TRBV6-5 to TRBJ1-6; 8 bases align to TRBD1. The CDR3 loop spans 15 amino acids. V was pared by 7 bases and J by 8 bases, with 10 bases of the junction left unmatched. Germline CDR1 reads MNHEY; CDR2 reads SVGAGI. The CDR3 DNA is TGTGCCAGCACTCCGTCACAGGGGGTGTATTCACCCCTCCACTTT. Its protein is CASTPSQGVYSPLHF.

This clone was picked up one time. This chain uses TRBV7-6 with TRBJ2-5, with TRBD2 identical over 8 bases. This CDR3 is 18 amino acids long. Per germline, CDR1 SGHVS and CDR2 FNYEAQ. J lost 5 bases, V lost 5 bases, and 19 bases had no gene match. The CDR3 DNA follows: TGTGCCAGCAGCCCCTCCCCTATTTTAGCGGGGTCCCGGGAGACCCAGTACTTC. This gives the protein CASSPSPILAGSRETQYF.

This chain joins TRBV6-5 and TRBJ1-2, with D tentatively TRBD1 (6 bases). The V and J ends lost 5 bases and 4 bases respectively, with 11 bases between them. Germline V gives CDR1 MNHEY, CDR2 SVGAGI. The CDR3 has 13 residues. CDR3 sequence (DNA): TGTGCCAGCAGTCCAGGGGTTGCCTATGGCTACACCTTC. Amino acids: CASSPGVAYGYTF.

This clone was detected only a few times. This sample also contains other DNA sequences that code for the same CDR3. The genes are TRBV4-1 and TRBJ2-5; D is undetermined. The CDR3 extends over 11 amino acids. Per germline, CDR1 MGHRA and CDR2 YSYEKL. Trimming shortened V by 0 bases and J by 5 bases, and 1 base separated the two germline ends. The CDR3 coding sequence is TGCGCCAGCAGCCAAGAGGAGACCCAGTACTTC. As protein: CASSQEETQYF.

V usage is TRBV6-5 and J usage is TRBJ1-3, with no clear D. Germline V CDR1 and CDR2: MNHEY, SVGAGI. The CDR3 runs 15 residues. V was pared by 2 bases and J by 0 bases, with 8 bases between. For the CDR3, the DNA is TGTGCCAGCAGTTACAACAGCCGCTCTGGAAACACCATATATTTT. Translating it yields CASSYNSRSGNTIYF.